The T cell receptor beta chain described here comes from a study of blood T cell repertoires in COVID-19. Study-wide background: The United States, Italy and Spain supplied acute and convalescent COVID-19 samples. Sample material is recorded as cDNA or gDNA derived from T cells, B-cell-depleted T cells, or PBMCs.

The CDR3 has 12 amino acids. V dropped 8 bases and J dropped 7; count of bases not matched to a gene: 4. Germline V CDR1 and CDR2: MGHDK, SYGVNS. Original processing methods: Reference gene primer amplification yielded estimated nucleated cell counts. Profiling relied on immunoSEQ multiplex PCR, and the TCRdb table lists in-frame clones only, not all of them. The V and J calls and clone size were taken over from that table, and D and trimming were inferred from the DNA. The data contain approximately 280,000 clones, approximately 88% of them seen just once; the ten biggest clones take up around 2%. This sequence was found in a man in his forties or fifties with acute or convalescent COVID-19. Sample: peripheral blood. This rearrangement joins TRBV25-1 to TRBJ2-2; TRBD1 aligns across 7 bases. The CDR3 sequence: CASGRGFGELFF. The CDR3 DNA reads TGTGCCAGCGGCAGGGGGTTCGGGGAGCTGTTTTTT.